This is a list of T cell receptor beta chains from one sample in a study of blood T cell repertoires in COVID-19. Profiling relied on immunoSEQ multiplex PCR, and the TCRdb table lists in-frame clones only, not all of them. The table lists 200,000 to 250,000 clones, about four fifths of them singletons, with approximately 1.2% in the top ten. Sequencing was done on a sample of PBMCs or T cells enriched from blood (not recorded which). These TCRs come from a woman in her thirties or forties with acute COVID-19. Both conserved end residues are trimmed from each CDR3.

j_call v_call cdr3_aa
TRBJ2-2 TRBV7-8 ASTPRLASGTGELF
TRBJ2-5 TRBV4-2 ASSQVGTSGGEWLGETQY
TRBJ2-3 TRBV5-1 ASSFTGSRGDTQY
TRBJ2-1 TRBV24-1 ATSGVAGVGNEQF
TRBJ2-1 TRBV5-1 ASSLAILAGELVEQF
TRBJ1-2 TRBV3-1/TRBV3-2 ASSQNRESHT
TRBJ1-2 TRBV27 ASSLSGQGFGYT
TRBJ2-1 TRBV7-9 ASSLGLAGSYNEQF
TRBJ2-1 TRBV4-2 ASSLAGGRSNEQF
TRBJ2-2 TRBV27 ASSSGENTGELF
TRBJ1-2 TRBV30 AWMKQTGDGT
TRBJ1-3 TRBV29-1 SVVVWGGGNTIY